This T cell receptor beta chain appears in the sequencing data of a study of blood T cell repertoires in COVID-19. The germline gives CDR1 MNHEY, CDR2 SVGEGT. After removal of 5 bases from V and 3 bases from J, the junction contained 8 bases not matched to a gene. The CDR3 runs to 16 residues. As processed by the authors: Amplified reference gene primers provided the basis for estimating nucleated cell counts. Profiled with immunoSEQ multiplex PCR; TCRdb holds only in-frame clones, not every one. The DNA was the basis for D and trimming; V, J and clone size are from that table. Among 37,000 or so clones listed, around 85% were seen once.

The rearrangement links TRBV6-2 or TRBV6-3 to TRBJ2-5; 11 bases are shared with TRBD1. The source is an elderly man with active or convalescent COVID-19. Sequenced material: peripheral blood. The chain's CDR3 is CASSPRTGGQKETQYF. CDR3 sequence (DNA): TGTGCCAGCAGTCCCCGGACAGGGGGCCAAAAAGAGACCCAGTACTTC.